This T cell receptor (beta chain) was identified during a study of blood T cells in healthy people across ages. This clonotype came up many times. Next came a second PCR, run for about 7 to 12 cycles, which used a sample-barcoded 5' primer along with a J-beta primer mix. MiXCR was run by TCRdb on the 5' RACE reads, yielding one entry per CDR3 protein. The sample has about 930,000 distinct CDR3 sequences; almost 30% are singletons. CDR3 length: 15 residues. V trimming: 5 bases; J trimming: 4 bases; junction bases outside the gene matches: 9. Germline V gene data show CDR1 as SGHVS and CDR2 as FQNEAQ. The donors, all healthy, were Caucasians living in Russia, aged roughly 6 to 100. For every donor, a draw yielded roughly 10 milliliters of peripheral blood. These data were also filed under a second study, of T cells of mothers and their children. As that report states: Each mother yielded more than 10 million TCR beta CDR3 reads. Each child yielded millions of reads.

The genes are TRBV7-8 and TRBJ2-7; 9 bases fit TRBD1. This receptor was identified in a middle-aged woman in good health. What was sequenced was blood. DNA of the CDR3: TGTGCCAGCAGCCCCGGACAGGGGTCGGGGTACGAGCAGTACTTC. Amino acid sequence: CASSPGQGSGYEQYF.